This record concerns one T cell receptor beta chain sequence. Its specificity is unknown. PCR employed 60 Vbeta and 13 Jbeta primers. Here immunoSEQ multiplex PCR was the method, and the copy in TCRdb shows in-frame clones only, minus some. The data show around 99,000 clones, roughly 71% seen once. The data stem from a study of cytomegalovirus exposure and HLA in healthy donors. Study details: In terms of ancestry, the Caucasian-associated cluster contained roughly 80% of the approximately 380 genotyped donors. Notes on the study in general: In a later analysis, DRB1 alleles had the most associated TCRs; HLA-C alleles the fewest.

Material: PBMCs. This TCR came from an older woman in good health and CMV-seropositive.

CDR3 coding DNA: TGTGCCAGCAGCTTAGGGCCAGGGAGGTCGGGAACTGAAGCTTTCTTT. Translated, it gives CASSLGPGRSGTEAFF. The gene calls are TRBV7-9 and TRBJ1-1; maybe TRBD1 (5 bases). The germline V gene encodes CDR1 SEHNR and CDR2 FQNEAQ (reference sequence). CDR3 length: 16 amino acids. Deletions cut 1 base from V and 5 bases from J, with 17 bases between.